A single sample is the source of the 5 T cell receptor beta chains below, sequenced in a study of shared clonotypes between healthy human individuals. Generated by immunoSEQ multiplex PCR, the TCRdb table keeps only in-frame clones and is missing some. The table lists hundreds of thousands of clones, 95% to 96% of them singletons, with approximately 0.12% in the top ten. The naive CD8 subset, CD45RO-negative cells positively selected for CCR7, excluded terminally differentiated effector memory CD45RA+ cells. Sample: naive CD8+ T cells sorted from blood. The source of these receptors is a woman in her thirties in good health.

The CDR3 DNA reads as TGTGCCAGCATGGTGCAAAGCCCTACCTATAGCAATCAGCCCCAGCATTTT. Translation: CASMVQSPTYSNQPQHF. The V gene is TRBV28, the J gene TRBJ1-5; D gene uncertain. Germline V gene sequence: CDR1 MDHEN, CDR2 SYDVKM. This CDR3 comprises 17 residues. Trimming left V 7 bases short and J 0 bases short, with 19 bases between.

The chain links TRBV9 to TRBJ1-2; 9 positions agree with TRBD1. This CDR3 spans 13 amino acids. J was trimmed by 7 bases and V by 4 bases; bases with no gene match: 5. Per the germline V gene, CDR1 is SGDLS and CDR2 is YYNGEE. This chain's CDR3 is CASSPTGGSGYTF. The CDR3 DNA is TGTGCCAGCAGCCCCACAGGGGGCTCTGGCTACACCTTC.

Turning to this clone: Other DNA variants within this sample encode the same CDR3. The chain links TRBV5-6 to TRBJ1-2; D remains ambiguous. This CDR3 has 12 amino acids. Germline V lookup: CDR1 SGHDT, CDR2 YYEEEE. V lost 0 bases and J 6 bases, leaving 6 bases between the germline ends. This chain's CDR3 is CASSLGGDGYTF. The CDR3 nucleotides are TGTGCCAGCAGCTTGGGGGGTGATGGCTACACCTTC.

The chain carries TRBV6-6 and TRBJ2-3; possible D gene TRBD2, 6 bases. The CDR3 is 15 amino acids. Trimming removed 6 bases at V and 4 bases at J, with 17 bases between. Germline V gene lookup returns CDR1 MNHNY and CDR2 SVGAGI (reference sequence). CDR3 sequence: CASSSTRFGSDTQYF. For the CDR3, the DNA is TGTGCCAGCAGCTCGACTAGATTTGGTTCAGATACGCAGTATTTT.

The chain employs TRBV9 and TRBJ2-1; the D is unclear. V lost 2 bases to trimming and J lost 4 bases, with 7 bases between them. This CDR3 is built from 13 residues. In germline, CDR1 is SGDLS, CDR2 YYNGEE. CDR3 in amino acids: CASSVAEYNEQFF. The CDR3 DNA reads TGTGCCAGCAGCGTTGCGGAGTACAATGAGCAGTTCTTC. Combining the CDR3 with reference TRBV9 and TRBJ2-1 gives the whole variable domain DSGVTQTPKHLITATGQRVTLRCSPRSGDLSVYWYQQSLDQGLQFLIQYYNGEERAKGNILERFSAQQFPDLHSELNLSSLELGDSALYFCASSVAEYNEQFFGPGTRLTVL.